This TCR beta chain originates from a study of vaccination and CD4 T cells after COVID-19. Study information: Cellular stimulation was performed using overlapping spike peptides derived from SARS-CoV-2, HCoV-NL63, HCoV-OC43 and HCoV-229E.

Note on this clonotype: What it recognizes is unknown.

The treatment denotes: roughly 10-day PBMC culture with coronavirus spike peptide pools or control peptides (ViraFEST assay). Sequence data for DNA of cultured CD4+ T cells were generated by the Oncomine TCR Beta short-read assay. TCRdb called the PCR reads again in MiXCR, with one record for every CDR3 protein. Of about 14,000 distinct CDR3 sequences listed, approximately 53% are singletons. CDR3 length: 18 residues. Trimming left V 5 bases short and J 0 bases short, with 21 bases between. Germline CDR1 and CDR2: MNHEY and SMNVEV (reference sequence). The source is a human donor who had recovered from COVID-19. The V call is TRBV27, the J call TRBJ2-3; a weak D match, TRBD1 (5 bases). Sequences were obtained from CD4+ T cells from blood, cultured in vitro. In nucleotides, the CDR3 is TGTGCCAGCAGTCCACTCGTTCTCAGGGTACCTAGCACAGATACGCAGTATTTT. Its protein product is CASSPLVLRVPSTDTQYF.